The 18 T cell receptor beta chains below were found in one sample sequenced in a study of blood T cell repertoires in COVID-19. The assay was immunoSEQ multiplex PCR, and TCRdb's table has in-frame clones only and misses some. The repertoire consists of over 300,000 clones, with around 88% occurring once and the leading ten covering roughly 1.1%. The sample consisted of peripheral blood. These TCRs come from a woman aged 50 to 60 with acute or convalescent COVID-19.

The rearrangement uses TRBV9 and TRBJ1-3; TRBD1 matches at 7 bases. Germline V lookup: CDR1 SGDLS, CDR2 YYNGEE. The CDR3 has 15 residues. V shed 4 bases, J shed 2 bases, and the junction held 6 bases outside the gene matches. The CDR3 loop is CASSPPTGAGNTIYF. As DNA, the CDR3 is TGTGCCAGCAGCCCACCCACAGGGGCTGGAAACACCATATATTTT.

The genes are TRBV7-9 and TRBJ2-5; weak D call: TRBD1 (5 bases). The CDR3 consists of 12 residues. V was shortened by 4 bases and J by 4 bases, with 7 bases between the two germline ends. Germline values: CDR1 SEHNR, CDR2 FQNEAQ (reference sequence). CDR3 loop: CASSYRGETQYF. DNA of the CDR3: TGTGCCAGCAGCTATAGGGGAGAGACCCAGTACTTC.

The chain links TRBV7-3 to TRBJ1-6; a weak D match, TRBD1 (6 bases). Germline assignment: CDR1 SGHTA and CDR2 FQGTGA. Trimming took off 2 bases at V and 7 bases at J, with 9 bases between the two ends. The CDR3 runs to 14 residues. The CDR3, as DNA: TGTGCCAGCAGCTTACAAGGGGGAAATTCACCCCTCCACTTT. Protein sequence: CASSLQGGNSPLHF.

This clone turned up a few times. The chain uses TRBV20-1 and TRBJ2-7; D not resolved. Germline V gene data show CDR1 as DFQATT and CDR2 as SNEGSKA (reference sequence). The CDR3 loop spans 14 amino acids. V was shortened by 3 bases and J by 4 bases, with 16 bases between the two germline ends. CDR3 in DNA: TGCAGTGCTAGTGGCAGGAAGTCACAGTACGAGCAGTACTTC. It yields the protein CSASGRKSQYEQYF.

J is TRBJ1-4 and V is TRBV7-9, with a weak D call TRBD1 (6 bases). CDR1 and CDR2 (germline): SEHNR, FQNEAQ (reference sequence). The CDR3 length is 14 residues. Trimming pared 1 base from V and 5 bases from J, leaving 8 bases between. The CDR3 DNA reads TGTGCCAGCAGCTTAGGACAGGCAAATGAAAAACTGTTTTTT. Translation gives CASSLGQANEKLFF.

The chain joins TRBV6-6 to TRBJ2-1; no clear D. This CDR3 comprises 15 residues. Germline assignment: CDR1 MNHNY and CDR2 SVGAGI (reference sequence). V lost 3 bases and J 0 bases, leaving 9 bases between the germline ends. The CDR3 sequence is CASSYTESSYNEQFF. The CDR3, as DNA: TGTGCCAGCAGTTATACGGAGAGCTCCTACAATGAGCAGTTCTTC.

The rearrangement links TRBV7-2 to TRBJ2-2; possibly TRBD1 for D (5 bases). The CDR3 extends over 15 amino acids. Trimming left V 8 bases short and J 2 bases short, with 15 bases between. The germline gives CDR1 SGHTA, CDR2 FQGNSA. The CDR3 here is CASGRQNINTGELFF. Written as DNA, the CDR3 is TGTGCCAGCGGTCGACAGAACATTAACACCGGGGAGCTGTTTTTT. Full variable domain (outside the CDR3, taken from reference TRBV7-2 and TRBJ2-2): GAGVSQSPSNKVTEKGKDVELRCDPISGHTALYWYRQSLGQGLEFLIYFQGNSAPDKSGLPSDRFSAERTGGSVSTLTIQRTQQEDSAVYLCASGRQNINTGELFFGEGSRLTVL.

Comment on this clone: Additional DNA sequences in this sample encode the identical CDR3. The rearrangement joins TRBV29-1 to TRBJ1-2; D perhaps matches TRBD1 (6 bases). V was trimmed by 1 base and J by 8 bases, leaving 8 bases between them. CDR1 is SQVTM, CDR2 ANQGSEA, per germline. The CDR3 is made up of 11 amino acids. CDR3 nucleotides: TGCAGCGTTGAAGCAGGGGACGGCTACACCTTC. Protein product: CSVEAGDGYTF.

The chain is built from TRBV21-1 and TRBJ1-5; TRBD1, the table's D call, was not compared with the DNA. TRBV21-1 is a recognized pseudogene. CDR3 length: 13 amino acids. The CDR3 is CASSRSQDQPQHF. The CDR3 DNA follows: TGTGCCAGCAGCCGCTCACAGGATCAGCCCCAGCATTTT.

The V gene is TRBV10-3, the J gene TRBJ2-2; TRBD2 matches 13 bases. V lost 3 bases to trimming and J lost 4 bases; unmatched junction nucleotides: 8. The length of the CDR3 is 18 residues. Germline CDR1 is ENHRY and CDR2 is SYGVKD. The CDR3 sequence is CAISDSRTSGSFTGELFF. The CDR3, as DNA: TGTGCCATCAGTGATTCCCGGACTAGCGGGAGCTTCACCGGGGAGCTGTTTTTT.

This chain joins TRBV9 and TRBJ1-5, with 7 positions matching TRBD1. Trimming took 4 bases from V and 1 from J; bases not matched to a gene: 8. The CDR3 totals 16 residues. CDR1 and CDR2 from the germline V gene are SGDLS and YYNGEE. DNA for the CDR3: TGTGCCAGCAGCCCAACAGGGGATCGAAGCAATCAGCCCCAGCATTTT. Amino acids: CASSPTGDRSNQPQHF.

CDR3 residues: CASSQDLRRGQGRKLFF. The CDR3 DNA reads TGTGCCAGCAGCCAAGATTTACGTAGGGGACAGGGCAGGAAGCTGTTTTTT. This sequence joins TRBV4-2 and TRBJ2-2, with 9 bases lining up with TRBD1. The ends lost 0 bases at V and 12 bases at J; junction bases unmatched: 14. The germline V gene has CDR1 LGHNA and CDR2 YNFKEQ. This CDR3 has 17 amino acids.

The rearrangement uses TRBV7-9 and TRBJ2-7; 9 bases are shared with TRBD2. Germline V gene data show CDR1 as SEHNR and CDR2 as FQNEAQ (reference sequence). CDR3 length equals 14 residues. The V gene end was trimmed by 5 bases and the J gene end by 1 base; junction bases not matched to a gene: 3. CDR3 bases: TGTGCCAGCAGCCCGGGACTAGCATCCTACGAGCAGTACTTC. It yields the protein CASSPGLASYEQYF.

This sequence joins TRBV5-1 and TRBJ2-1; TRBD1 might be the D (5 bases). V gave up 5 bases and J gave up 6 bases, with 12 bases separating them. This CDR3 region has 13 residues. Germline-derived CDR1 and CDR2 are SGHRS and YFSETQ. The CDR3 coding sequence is TGCGCCAGCAGTCTCGACAGCCCCAATGAGCAGTTCTTC. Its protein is CASSLDSPNEQFF.

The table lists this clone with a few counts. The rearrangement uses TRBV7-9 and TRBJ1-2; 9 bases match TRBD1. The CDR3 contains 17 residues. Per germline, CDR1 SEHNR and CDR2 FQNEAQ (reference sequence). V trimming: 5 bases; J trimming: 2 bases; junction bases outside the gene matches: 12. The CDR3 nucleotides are TGTGCCAGCAGCGTTCCGGGACAGGGTTCAGTCAACTATGGCTACACCTTC. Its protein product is CASSVPGQGSVNYGYTF.

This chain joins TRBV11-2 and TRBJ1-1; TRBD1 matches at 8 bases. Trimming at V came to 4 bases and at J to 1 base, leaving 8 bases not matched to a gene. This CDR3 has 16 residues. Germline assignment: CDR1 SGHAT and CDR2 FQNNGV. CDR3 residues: CASSSRQGSTNTEAFF. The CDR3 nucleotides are TGTGCCAGCAGCTCGAGACAGGGGAGTACGAACACTGAAGCTTTCTTT. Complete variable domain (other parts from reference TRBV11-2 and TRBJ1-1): EAGVAQSPRYKIIEKRQSVAFWCNPISGHATLYWYQQILGQGPKLLIQFQNNGVVDDSQLPKDRFSAERLKGVDSTLKIQPAKLEDSAVYLCASSSRQGSTNTEAFFGQGTRLTVV.

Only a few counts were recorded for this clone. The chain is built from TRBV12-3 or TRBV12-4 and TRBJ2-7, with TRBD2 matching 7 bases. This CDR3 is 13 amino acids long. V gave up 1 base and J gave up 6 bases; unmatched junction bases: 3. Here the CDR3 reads CASSLERGLEQYV. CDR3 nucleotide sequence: TGTGCCAGCAGTTTAGAGCGGGGACTCGAGCAGTACGTC.

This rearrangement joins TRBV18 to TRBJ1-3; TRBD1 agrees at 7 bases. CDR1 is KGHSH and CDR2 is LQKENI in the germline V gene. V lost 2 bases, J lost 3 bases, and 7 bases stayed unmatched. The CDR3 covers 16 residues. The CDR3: CASSPSRTGDGNTIYF. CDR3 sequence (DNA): TGTGCCAGCTCACCAAGTCGCACAGGGGATGGAAACACCATATATTTT.